The 31 T cell receptor beta chains below were found in one sample sequenced in a study of beta chain features in type 1 diabetes. Reverse transcription of all isolated RNA meant that expressed TCRB transcripts were sequenced. Sequencing was performed with immunoSEQ multiplex PCR; in TCRdb, only in-frame clones are kept and a portion is missing. The sample has over 500,000 clones; 15% to 18% are singletons. Sequencing input: naive CD4+ T cells from blood. The receptors were gathered from a man aged 18-30 years in good health.

This clone was detected a few times. This chain links TRBV2 with TRBJ2-2; D call uncertain. Germline loops: CDR1 SNHLY, CDR2 FYNNEI. V lost 10 bases to trimming and J lost 2 bases, with 17 bases between them. This CDR3 spans 15 amino acids. This CDR3 reads CATGTPKGNTGELFF. In DNA form, the CDR3 reads TGTGCCACAGGCACCCCAAAGGGTAACACCGGGGAGCTGTTTTTT.

This clone turned up a few times. The rearrangement links TRBV4-2 to TRBJ1-2; D unresolved. Germline CDR1 and CDR2: LGHNA and YNFKEQ. This CDR3 has 13 amino acids. The V end was cut by 4 bases, the J end by 8 bases, with 14 bases between. CDR3: CASSPAMEVGYTF. The CDR3 DNA sequence: TGTGCCAGCAGCCCGGCCATGGAGGTGGGCTACACCTTC.

This clone turned up a few times. This chain joins TRBV10-3 and TRBJ2-3; D is possibly TRBD1 or TRBD2 (5 bases each). The CDR3 has 13 residues. V lost 7 bases and J 1 base, leaving 9 bases between the germline ends. Germline CDR1 is ENHRY and CDR2 is SYGVKD. The CDR3 is CAITVGGTDTQYF. The DNA for the CDR3 is TGTGCCATCACCGTGGGGGGCACAGATACGCAGTATTTT.

The J gene is TRBJ2-3, the V gene TRBV6-4, with TRBD2 as a possible D gene (7 bases). V was pared by 5 bases and J by 4 bases, with 22 bases between. This CDR3 has 17 residues. Germline V gene data show CDR1 as MRHNA and CDR2 as SNTAGT. The CDR3 loop is CASSSRARGGSPDTQYF. The CDR3 region has the DNA TGTGCCAGCAGTAGCCGAGCGAGGGGGGGTTCTCCAGATACGCAGTATTTT.

CDR3 sequence reads: CASSPPGQPTYGYTF. CDR3 in DNA: TGTGCCAGCTCACCACCGGGACAGCCTACATATGGCTACACCTTC. The chain carries TRBV18 and TRBJ1-2; TRBD1 aligns across 7 bases. Germline V gives CDR1 KGHSH, CDR2 LQKENI. V gave up 0 bases and J gave up 5 bases; unmatched junction bases: 6. The CDR3 sequence is 15 residues long.

This sequence joins TRBV7-9 and TRBJ2-2; no clear D. The CDR3 runs to 14 residues. Looked up from germline, CDR1 is SEHNR and CDR2 is FQNEAQ (reference sequence). The germline V and J ends were trimmed by 1 base and 4 bases, with 7 bases remaining between them. The CDR3 nucleotides read TGTGCCAGCAGCTTAGAAGCGTCCACCGGGGAGCTGTTTTTT. Amino acid sequence: CASSLEASTGELFF.

This clone has just a few counts. One end of the junction varies from germline; a read error may be responsible. The chain recombines TRBV7-7 with TRBJ2-7; possibly TRBD1 or TRBD2 for D (5 bases each). Germline V CDR1 and CDR2: SSHAT, FNYEAQ (reference sequence). This CDR3 has 15 residues. CDR3 in amino acids: CASSPGAGSGREQYF. In DNA, the CDR3 is TGTGCTAGCAGCCCCGGGGCAGGGTCAGGGCGCGAGCAGTACTTC. Looking up the rest from reference TRBV7-7 and TRBJ2-7 gives the full variable domain: GAGVSQSPRYKVTKRGQDVTLRCDPISSHATLYWYQQALGQGPEFLTYFNYEAQPDKSGLPSDRFSAERPEGSISTLTIQRTEQRDSAMYRCASSPGAGSGREQYFGPGTRLTVT.

This clone was observed a handful of times. The V call is TRBV5-4, the J call TRBJ2-7; weak D call: TRBD2 (5 bases). With 2 bases removed from V and 4 bases from J, the gap between germline ends came to 7 bases. The CDR3 is made up of 12 amino acids. Germline V gene data show CDR1 as SGHNT and CDR2 as YYREEE (reference sequence). CDR3 loop: CASSFGEYEQYF. The CDR3, as DNA: TGTGCCAGCAGCTTCGGGGAGTACGAGCAGTACTTC.

This clone has just a few counts. The rearrangement uses TRBV28 and TRBJ2-1; D is unresolved. V dropped 2 bases and J dropped 5 bases, with 7 bases sitting between them. The CDR3 runs to 13 residues. Germline V gives CDR1 MDHEN, CDR2 SYDVKM. The CDR3 region is CASSLNWNNEQFF. The DNA of the CDR3 is TGTGCCAGCAGTTTAAATTGGAACAATGAGCAGTTCTTC.

V gene TRBV5-1 combines with J gene TRBJ1-2; a weak D match, TRBD1 (5 bases). The CDR3 is 14 residues long. Germline V gene sequence: CDR1 SGHRS, CDR2 YFSETQ. Trimming removed 0 bases at V and 2 bases at J, with 8 bases between. CDR3 amino acids: CASSLGGLNYGYTF. In nucleotides, the CDR3 is TGCGCCAGCAGCTTGGGGGGACTCAACTATGGCTACACCTTC.

V and J are TRBV19 and TRBJ1-1; 7 bases agree with TRBD1. Trimming cost V 5 bases and J 1 base; bases outside gene matches: 10. CDR3 length equals 16 residues. Germline lookup yields CDR1 LNHDA and CDR2 SQIVND (reference sequence). The CDR3 loop is CASSSRLDRWNTEAFF. CDR3 DNA sequence: TGTGCCAGTAGTTCCCGATTGGACAGGTGGAACACTGAAGCTTTCTTT.

This clone has only a few counts. J is TRBJ1-5 and V is TRBV9; D unresolved. V was cut by 5 bases and J by 7 bases, with 13 bases left in between. The CDR3 is 13 residues long. Germline CDR1 is SGDLS and CDR2 is YYNGEE. The CDR3 reads CASSADLKQPQHF. The CDR3 coding sequence is TGTGCCAGCAGTGCAGACCTAAAACAGCCCCAGCATTTT.

This clone occurred a few times. The same CDR3 also results from other DNA sequences found in this sample. The chain employs TRBV10-3 and TRBJ2-3; no clear D. The CDR3 is 12 residues long. Germline CDR1 reads ENHRY; CDR2 reads SYGVKD. V lost 8 bases and J 0 bases, leaving 6 bases between the germline ends. CDR3 amino acids: CAISGSTDTQYF. CDR3 nucleotides: TGTGCCATCTCTGGGAGCACAGATACGCAGTATTTT.

V usage is TRBV6-4 and J usage is TRBJ2-3; weak D call: TRBD2 (6 bases). Germline V CDR1 and CDR2: MRHNA, SNTAGT. Trimming removed 4 bases at V and 1 base at J, with 6 bases between. This CDR3 has 13 amino acids. The CDR3 nucleotides are TGTGCCAGCAGTGTAGCGGGCACAGATACGCAGTATTTT. Protein sequence: CASSVAGTDTQYF.

This clone has more than one count but fewer than ten. V gene TRBV2 combines with J gene TRBJ1-6; 7 positions match TRBD1. In germline, CDR1 is SNHLY, CDR2 FYNNEI. The length of the CDR3 is 14 residues. V lost 4 bases, J lost 10 bases, and 7 bases stayed unmatched. The CDR3 sequence: CASSGQGRGSPLHF. The CDR3 coding sequence is TGTGCCAGCAGTGGACAGGGAAGGGGATCACCCCTCCACTTT.

In its sample, this clone was seen a few times. The chain combines TRBV14 with TRBJ1-2, with D possibly matching TRBD1 (6 bases). The CDR3 extends over 15 amino acids. Trimming shortened V by 4 bases and J by 3 bases, and 15 bases separated the two germline ends. CDR1 is SGHDN, CDR2 FVKESK, per germline. CDR3 region: CASSPGPGVDYGYTF. In DNA, the CDR3 is TGTGCCAGCAGCCCCGGGCCAGGGGTCGACTATGGCTACACCTTC.

This clone was recorded a few times. J is TRBJ2-6 and V is TRBV5-4, with D unresolved. V shed 0 bases and J shed 0 bases, with 7 bases lying between them. Per the germline V gene, CDR1 is SGHNT and CDR2 is YYREEE (reference sequence). This CDR3 has 16 amino acids. The CDR3 DNA reads as TGTGCCAGCAGCTTGGGTTATGTCTCTGGGGCCAACGTCCTGACTTTC. It codes for CASSLGYVSGANVLTF.

This clone was detected only a few times. The chain combines TRBV9 with TRBJ2-2; D remains ambiguous. Germline lookup yields CDR1 SGDLS and CDR2 YYNGEE. The CDR3 runs 15 residues. V was trimmed by 3 bases and J by 1 base, leaving 10 bases between them. The CDR3 here is CASSGVQMNTGELFF. CDR3 nucleotide sequence: TGTGCCAGCAGCGGGGTGCAGATGAACACCGGGGAGCTGTTTTTT.

At least ten counts were recorded for this clone. The rearrangement links TRBV14 to TRBJ2-2; 8 positions agree with TRBD1. The germline V gene has CDR1 SGHDN and CDR2 FVKESK. The CDR3 has 15 amino acids. Trimming cost V 5 bases and J 4 bases; bases outside gene matches: 6. This chain's CDR3 is CASSSRQGTTGELFF. For the CDR3, the DNA is TGTGCCAGCAGCTCTCGACAGGGGACCACCGGGGAGCTGTTTTTT.

This clone showed up just a few times. The chain carries TRBV7-2 and TRBJ1-3; no firm D call. Germline lookup yields CDR1 SGHTA and CDR2 FQGNSA. Trimming left V 4 bases short and J 6 bases short, with 10 bases between. The CDR3 has 13 amino acids. In nucleotides, the CDR3 is TGTGCCAGCAGCTCTCCCATGGTAAACACCATATATTTT. Translated, it gives CASSSPMVNTIYF.

This clone has more than one count but fewer than ten. The genes are TRBV4-2 and TRBJ2-1; D not resolved. The germline V gene encodes CDR1 LGHNA and CDR2 YNFKEQ. Between the trimmed V and J ends, which lost 0 bases and 12 bases, there was a span of 15 bases. This CDR3 is built from 14 residues. The CDR3 sequence is CASSQDSLADGQFF. In nucleotides, the CDR3 is TGTGCCAGCAGCCAAGACTCTTTAGCTGATGGGCAGTTCTTC.

This clone has a handful of counts. The V and J genes are TRBV28 and TRBJ2-5, with D perhaps TRBD2 (6 bases). Germline V gene sequence: CDR1 MDHEN, CDR2 SYDVKM. The CDR3 consists of 15 residues. Trimming stripped 5 bases from V and 2 bases from J, with 15 bases between. This CDR3 reads CASSRKWGGQETQYF. The CDR3 coding sequence is TGTGCCAGCAGTCGTAAATGGGGAGGACAAGAGACCCAGTACTTC.

This clone occurred a few times. V and J are TRBV15 and TRBJ2-7; perhaps TRBD2 as D (5 bases). Looked up from germline, CDR1 is LNHNV and CDR2 is YYDKDF (reference sequence). Between the trimmed V and J ends, which lost 2 bases and 4 bases, there was a span of 21 bases. This CDR3 spans 17 amino acids. CDR3 in DNA: TGTGCCACCAGCAGAAGCGGCAAGTCACTCCTTCCGTACGAGCAGTACTTC. The encoded protein is CATSRSGKSLLPYEQYF.

The chain employs TRBV15 and TRBJ2-5; D unresolved. V dropped 1 base and J dropped 2 bases, with 11 bases sitting between them. The germline V gene has CDR1 LNHNV and CDR2 YYDKDF (reference sequence). The CDR3 consists of 15 residues. CDR3 sequence reads: CATSRVETIQETQYF. The CDR3 DNA is TGTGCCACCAGCAGAGTTGAAACTATACAAGAGACCCAGTACTTC.

This rearrangement joins TRBV9 to TRBJ1-1; 9 bases fit TRBD1. The germline V gene encodes CDR1 SGDLS and CDR2 YYNGEE. CDR3 size: 13 residues. V shed 6 bases, J shed 3 bases, and the junction held 3 bases outside the gene matches. DNA of the CDR3: TGTGCCAGCACCAGGGACAGGGACACTGAAGCTTTCTTT. Translating gives CASTRDRDTEAFF.

The V call is TRBV6-1, the J call TRBJ2-7; TRBD1 agrees at 7 bases. The CDR3 consists of 12 residues. Germline CDR1 is MNHNS and CDR2 is SASEGT. The V segment lost 5 bases and the J segment 7 bases; nucleotides outside the gene matches: 5. The CDR3 region is CASSQRTGEQYF. The CDR3 DNA reads as TGTGCCAGCAGTCAACGGACAGGAGAGCAGTACTTC.

The chain is built from TRBV14 and TRBJ2-4; 7 bases agree with TRBD1. The V segment lost 4 bases and the J segment 8 bases; nucleotides outside the gene matches: 17. Germline V CDR1 and CDR2: SGHDN, FVKESK. The CDR3 extends over 17 amino acids. The CDR3 DNA is TGTGCCAGCAGCCCTACGTCGGCCCCGGGACAGAGGGACATTCAGTACTTC. It codes for CASSPTSAPGQRDIQYF.

V gene TRBV7-2 combines with J gene TRBJ2-7; 8 nucleotides line up with TRBD2. The V and J ends lost 5 bases and 5 bases, in that order; junction bases with no gene match: 11. The length of the CDR3 is 15 residues. CDR1 is SGHTA and CDR2 is FQGNSA in the germline V gene. DNA for the CDR3: TGTGCCAGCAGCCCTCAGGGCCGCGGGGGGAACGAGCAGTACTTC. This sequence encodes CASSPQGRGGNEQYF.

This chain uses TRBV30 with TRBJ1-4; D may be TRBD1 (6 bases). The germline CDR1 and CDR2 sequences are GTSNPN and SVGIG (reference sequence). The V end was cut by 0 bases, the J end by 10 bases, with 15 bases between. The CDR3 length is 14 residues. The CDR3: CAWSVLGQSGKLFF. The CDR3 bases are TGTGCCTGGAGTGTACTTGGACAGTCGGGAAAACTGTTTTTT.

J is TRBJ1-2 and V is TRBV5-6; 7 bases match TRBD1. The CDR3 has 12 amino acids. CDR1 and CDR2 (germline): SGHDT, YYEEEE. Trimming removed 2 bases from V and 9 bases from J; junction bases left unmatched: 4. The CDR3 loop reads CASSFLTGSYTF. Here the CDR3 DNA reads TGTGCCAGCAGCTTTCTGACAGGGAGCTACACCTTC.

This clone appeared a few times. V is TRBV30 and J is TRBJ1-5; TRBD1 matches at 9 bases. The junction had 2 bases not matched to a gene; V was cut back by 7 bases and J by 1 base. The CDR3 totals 13 residues. Germline V gene sequence: CDR1 GTSNPN, CDR2 SVGIG (reference sequence). This CDR3 reads CASGTGSNQPQHF. In nucleotides, the CDR3 is TGTGCCTCGGGGACAGGGAGCAATCAGCCCCAGCATTTT.